This TCR beta chain appears in the sequencing data of a study of cytomegalovirus exposure and HLA in healthy donors. Primers: 60 Vbeta forward and 13 Jbeta reverse. Data came from immunoSEQ multiplex PCR; TCRdb stores just in-frame clones and leaves some out. Of over 150,000 clones listed, roughly 77% were seen once; the top ten hold around 4.7%. The V gene end was trimmed by 6 bases and the J gene end by 6 bases; junction bases not matched to a gene: 5. CDR3 length: 13 amino acids. Germline V gives CDR1 MNHNY, CDR2 SVGAGI (reference sequence). The sequence derives from a male donor in good health and CMV-seronegative. The V gene is TRBV6-6, the J gene TRBJ1-5, with 7 positions matching TRBD1. The sample comprised PBMCs. CDR3 amino acids: CASRGTDGQPQHF. The CDR3 DNA sequence: TGTGCCAGCAGGGGGACAGACGGTCAGCCCCAGCATTTT.